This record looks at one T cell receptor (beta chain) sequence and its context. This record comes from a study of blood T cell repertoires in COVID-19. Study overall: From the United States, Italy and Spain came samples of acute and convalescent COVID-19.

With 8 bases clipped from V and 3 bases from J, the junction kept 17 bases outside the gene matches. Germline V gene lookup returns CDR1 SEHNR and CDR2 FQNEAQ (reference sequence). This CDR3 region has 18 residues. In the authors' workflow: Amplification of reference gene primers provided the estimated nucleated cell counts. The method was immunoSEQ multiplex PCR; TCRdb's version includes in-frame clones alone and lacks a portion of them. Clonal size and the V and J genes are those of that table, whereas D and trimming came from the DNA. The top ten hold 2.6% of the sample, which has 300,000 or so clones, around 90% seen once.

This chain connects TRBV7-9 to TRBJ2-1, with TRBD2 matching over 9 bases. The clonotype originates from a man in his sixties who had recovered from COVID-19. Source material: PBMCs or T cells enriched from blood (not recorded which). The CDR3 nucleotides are TGTGCCAGCGACCAGGCCGGTCGAGCGGGAGGAAACTACAATGAGCAGTTCTTC. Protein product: CASDQAGRAGGNYNEQFF.